This T cell receptor (beta chain) stems from a study of T cells in localized non-small cell lung cancer. The study, taken as a whole, reports: Among the tissues sampled, uninvolved adjacent lung had the highest T cell clonality, above tumor. Elevated blood T cell density was associated with longer overall survival.

With 4 bases clipped from V and 8 bases from J, the junction kept 9 bases outside the gene matches. Germline V gives CDR1 SGDLS, CDR2 YYNGEE. The CDR3 runs 15 residues. Sequenced by immunoSEQ multiplex PCR; TCRdb stores in-frame clones only, minus some. In the table there are about 11,000 clones, approximately 91% of which are singletons. This clone was seen only once. Its antigen is undetermined. The V and J genes are TRBV9 and TRBJ2-1, with 10 nucleotides matching TRBD2. This clonotype was sampled from a male donor aged 60 or older with stage III lung adenocarcinoma. This specimen was peripheral blood, taken before any cancer treatment. The CDR3 sequence is CASSIGLAERDEQFF. The CDR3 coding sequence is TGTGCCAGCAGCATCGGACTAGCGGAAAGGGATGAGCAGTTCTTC.